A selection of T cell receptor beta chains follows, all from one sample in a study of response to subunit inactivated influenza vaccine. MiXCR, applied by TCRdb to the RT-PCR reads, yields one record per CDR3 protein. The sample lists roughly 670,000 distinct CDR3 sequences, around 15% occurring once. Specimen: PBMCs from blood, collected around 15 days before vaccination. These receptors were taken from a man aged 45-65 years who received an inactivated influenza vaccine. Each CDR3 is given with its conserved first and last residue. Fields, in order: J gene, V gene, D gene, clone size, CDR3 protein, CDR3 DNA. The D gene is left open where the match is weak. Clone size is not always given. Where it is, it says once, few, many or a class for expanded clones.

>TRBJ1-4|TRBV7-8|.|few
CASSAYTTTNEKLFF
TGTGCCAGCAGCGCCTACACCACAACTAATGAAAAACTGTTTTTT
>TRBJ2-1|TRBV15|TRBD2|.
CATSRSGSRGNEQFF
TGTGCCACCAGCAGGAGCGGGAGTAGGGGCAATGAGCAGTTCTTC
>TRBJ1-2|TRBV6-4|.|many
CASSAGTTNQKGGYTF
TGTGCCAGCAGCGCCGGGACTACCAACCAAAAGGGTGGCTACACCTTC
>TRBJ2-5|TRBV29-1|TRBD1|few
CSVATGKETQYF
TGCAGCGTCGCGACAGGGAAAGAGACCCAGTACTTC
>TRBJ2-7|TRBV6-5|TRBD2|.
CASSYSREVLGEQYF
TGTGCCAGCAGTTACTCGCGGGAGGTCCTCGGCGAGCAGTACTTC
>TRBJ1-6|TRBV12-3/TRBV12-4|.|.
CASSLRVSPLHF
TGTGCCAGCAGTCTGAGGGTATCACCCCTCCACTTT
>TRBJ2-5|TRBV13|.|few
CASSLSGYVETQYF
TGTGCCAGCAGCCTTTCGGGGTACGTGGAGACCCAGTACTTC
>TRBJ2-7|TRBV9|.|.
CASSVGGTSVYEQYF
TGTGCCAGCAGCGTAGGAGGGACAAGCGTCTACGAGCAGTACTTC
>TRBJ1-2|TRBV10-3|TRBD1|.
CAISDMVQGADYGYTF
TGTGCCATCAGTGATATGGTCCAGGGGGCGGACTATGGCTACACCTTC
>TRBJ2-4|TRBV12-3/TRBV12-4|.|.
CASSLDGQLAKNIQYF
TGTGCCAGCAGCTTGGACGGGCAGTTGGCCAAAAACATTCAGTACTTC
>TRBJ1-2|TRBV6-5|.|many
CASSYSGSYGYTF
TGTGCCAGCAGTTACTCAGGGTCCTATGGCTACACCTTC
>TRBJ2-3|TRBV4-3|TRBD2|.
CASSQEAGVGDTQYF
TGCGCCAGCAGCCAAGAGGCGGGAGTAGGAGATACGCAGTATTTT
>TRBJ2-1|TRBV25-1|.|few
CARTGEMSSYNEQFF
TGTGCTCGAACGGGGGAAATGAGCTCCTACAATGAGCAGTTCTTC
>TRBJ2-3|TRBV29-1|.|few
CSVTYGRTDTQYF
TGCAGCGTCACTTACGGACGAACGGATACGCAGTATTTT
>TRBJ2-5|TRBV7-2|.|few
CASSRTGAGKETQYF
TGTGCCAGCAGCAGAACAGGGGCGGGAAAAGAGACCCAGTACTTC
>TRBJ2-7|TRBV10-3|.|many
CAISGTGNSYEQYF
TGTGCCATCTCAGGAACAGGGAATTCCTACGAGCAGTACTTC